This T cell receptor (beta chain) was identified in a study of T cells in localized non-small cell lung cancer. TCRdb keeps only in-frame clones here, not all; method: immunoSEQ multiplex PCR. The table has around 91,000 clones, roughly 89% seen once. The CDR3 sequence is 14 residues long. V lost 6 bases, J lost 0 bases, and 14 bases lay in between. Germline CDR1 reads SQVTM; CDR2 reads ANQGSEA. This clonotype was sampled from a man between 40 and 70 years old with stage I squamous cell lung carcinoma. Sequencing was performed on peripheral blood, taken before any cancer treatment. The V call is TRBV29-1, the J call TRBJ1-2; D is perhaps TRBD1 (5 bases). The CDR3 nucleotides read TGCAGCGTGCTCGACAGTACCTCTAACTATGGCTACACCTTC. It is translated as CSVLDSTSNYGYTF.